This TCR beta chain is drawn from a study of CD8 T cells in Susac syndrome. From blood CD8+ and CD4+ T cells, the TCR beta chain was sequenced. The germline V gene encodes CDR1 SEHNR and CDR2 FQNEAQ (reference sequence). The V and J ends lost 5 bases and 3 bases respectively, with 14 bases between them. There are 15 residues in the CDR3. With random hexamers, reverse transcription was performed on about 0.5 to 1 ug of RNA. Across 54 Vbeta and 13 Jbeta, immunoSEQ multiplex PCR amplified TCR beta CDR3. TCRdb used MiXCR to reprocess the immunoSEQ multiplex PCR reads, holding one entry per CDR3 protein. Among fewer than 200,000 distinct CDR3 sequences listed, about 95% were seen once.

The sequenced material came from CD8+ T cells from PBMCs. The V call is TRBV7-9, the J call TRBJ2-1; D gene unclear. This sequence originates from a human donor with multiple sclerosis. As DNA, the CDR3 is TGTGCCAGCAGCCCTGGAGAAACACGCTACAATGAGCAGTTCTTC. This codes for CASSPGETRYNEQFF.